Below, 10 T cell receptor beta chains from the same sample are listed, as sequenced in a study of beta chain features in type 1 diabetes. Study-level findings and limits: Shortening that was moderate but significant affected the TCRB CDR3s of Type 1 diabetes patients in all four CD4+ subsets.

TCRB transcripts that were expressed got sequenced, as all of the isolated RNA had been reverse transcribed. Generated by immunoSEQ multiplex PCR, the TCRdb table keeps only in-frame clones and is missing some. The sample contains 300,000 or so clones, roughly an eighth of which appear only once. These receptors lack a known antigen. Material for sequencing was naive CD4+ T cells from blood. These receptors were collected from a man aged 25-45 years with type 1 diabetes.

The rearrangement uses TRBV7-9 and TRBJ2-7, with D uncertain. This CDR3 has 14 amino acids. V was pared by 7 bases and J by 1 base, with 14 bases between. From germline, CDR1 is SEHNR and CDR2 FQNEAQ (reference sequence). CDR3 loop: CASKQQPSSYEQYF. The CDR3 region has the DNA TGTGCCAGCAAACAACAGCCCTCTTCCTACGAGCAGTACTTC.

This clone has more than one count but fewer than ten. This rearrangement joins TRBV30 to TRBJ1-1; a weak D match, TRBD1 (5 bases). CDR1 is GTSNPN and CDR2 is SVGIG in the germline V gene (reference sequence). CDR3 length equals 14 residues. Trimming removed 0 bases at V and 4 bases at J, with 12 bases between. The CDR3 reads CAWSVRGTGTEAFF. CDR3 bases: TGTGCCTGGAGTGTACGAGGGACTGGCACTGAAGCTTTCTTT. Drawing the rest from reference TRBV30 and TRBJ1-1, the complete variable domain is SQTIHQWPATLVQPVGSPLSLECTVEGTSNPNLYWYRQAAGRGLQLLFYSVGIGQISSEVPQNLSASRPQDRQFILSSKKLLLSDSGFYLCAWSVRGTGTEAFFGQGTRLTVV.

This clone occurred a few times. The chain carries TRBV2 and TRBJ2-1; D uncertain. Trimming took off 7 bases at V and 0 bases at J, with 7 bases between the two ends. The CDR3 sequence is 13 residues long. Germline V gene lookup returns CDR1 SNHLY and CDR2 FYNNEI. CDR3 residues: CASTPSSYNEQFF. The CDR3, as DNA: TGTGCCAGCACCCCGAGCTCCTACAATGAGCAGTTCTTC.

As DNA, the CDR3 is TGTGCCAGTGGGGCAAGGGGTATCACTGAAGCTTTCTTT. Translation gives CASGARGITEAFF. The rearrangement joins TRBV2 to TRBJ1-1; D is perhaps TRBD1 (5 bases). The CDR3 is 13 residues long. V was shortened by 9 bases and J by 4 bases, with 15 bases between the two germline ends. Per germline, CDR1 SNHLY and CDR2 FYNNEI.

This clone occurred a few times. The rearrangement joins TRBV28 to TRBJ2-3; D gene unclear. The CDR3 spans 12 residues. With 6 bases removed from V and 6 bases from J, the gap between germline ends came to 10 bases. Per the germline V gene, CDR1 is MDHEN and CDR2 is SYDVKM. CDR3 residues: CASSTNGDTQYF. The CDR3 bases are TGTGCCAGCAGCACTAATGGTGATACGCAGTATTTT.

The chain links TRBV5-1 to TRBJ2-7, with a tentative D call TRBD1 (7 bases). The CDR3 covers 13 residues. In germline, CDR1 is SGHRS, CDR2 YFSETQ. V was shortened by 4 bases and J by 5 bases, with 13 bases between the two germline ends. The CDR3 DNA reads as TGCGCCAGCAGCAGCGGAGGGGGCGACGAGCAGTACTTC. The encoded protein is CASSSGGGDEQYF.

CDR3 protein: CASRLNRLAGEGYEQYF. In DNA, the CDR3 is TGCGCCAGCAGACTAAATCGACTAGCGGGAGAAGGGTACGAGCAGTACTTC. V is TRBV23-1 and J is TRBJ2-7; TRBD2 aligns across 12 bases. TRBV23-1 is given ORF status, its function remaining uncertain. The CDR3 has 17 amino acids. V lost 6 bases to trimming and J lost 4 bases; unmatched junction nucleotides: 13.

This chain joins TRBV30 and TRBJ2-3; D perhaps matches TRBD1 (5 bases). Germline lookup yields CDR1 GTSNPN and CDR2 SVGIG (reference sequence). This CDR3 has 12 amino acids. Deletions cut 3 bases from V and 2 bases from J, with 6 bases between. This CDR3 is CAWSRDTDTQYF. CDR3 nucleotides: TGTGCCTGGAGCAGGGACACAGATACGCAGTATTTT.

This clone was detected a few times. This specimen includes other DNA sequences encoding the same CDR3. CDR3 nucleotides: TGTGCCAGCTCAGGACAGAGCAATCAGCCCCAGCATTTT. Its translation: CASSGQSNQPQHF. The rearrangement uses TRBV18 and TRBJ1-5; D may be TRBD1 (6 bases). The CDR3 is 13 residues long. From germline, CDR1 is KGHSH and CDR2 LQKENI. Trimming cost V 5 bases and J 1 base, with 6 bases left between them.

The sample holds a few counts of this clone. The genes are TRBV28 and TRBJ1-5, with TRBD1 as a possible D gene (6 bases). CDR1 is MDHEN and CDR2 is SYDVKM in the germline V gene. This CDR3 is 12 amino acids long. With 5 bases removed from V and 7 bases from J, the gap between germline ends came to 9 bases. The CDR3 DNA follows: TGTGCCAGCAGTCAACAGGGACAGCCCCAGCATTTT. Amino acids: CASSQQGQPQHF. The full variable domain, with the rest looked up from reference TRBV28 and TRBJ1-5, is DVKVTQSSRYLVKRTGEKVFLECVQDMDHENMFWYRQDPGLGLRLIYFSYDVKMKEKGDIPEGYSVSREKKERFSLILESASTNQTSMYLCASSQQGQPQHFGDGTRLSIL.